This is a list of T cell receptor beta chains from one sample in a study of blood T cell repertoires in COVID-19. Sequencing used immunoSEQ multiplex PCR; TCRdb keeps in-frame clones, though not all of them. The repertoire holds hundreds of thousands of clones, about 90% seen once, with around 2.1% in the top ten. Sequenced sample: peripheral blood. Receptors were obtained from a man younger than 30 with active or convalescent COVID-19. Each CDR3 is given with its conserved first and last residue. The D gene is left open where the match is weak. A clone size is listed for some rows: how often the clone was seen (once, few, many), or a class if it is expanded.

>TRBV4-1|TRBD1|TRBJ2-7|few
TGCGCCAGCAGCCAAGACACCGGGACAGGCTACGAGCAGTACTTC
CASSQDTGTGYEQYF
>TRBV22-1|.|TRBJ1-2|.
TGTCCTGGGGCCCGAGTGACACAGGGAAGCTATGGCTACACCTTC
CPGARVTQGSYGYTF
>TRBV5-8|TRBD1|TRBJ1-2|.
TGTGCCAGCAGCCTCTTAAAGGGTCCGGGACAGCACAACTATGGCTACACCTTC
CASSLLKGPGQHNYGYTF
>TRBV7-9|.|TRBJ1-2|.
TGTGCCAGCAGCTTTTCCGGTCGGGACTACACCTTC
CASSFSGRDYTF
>TRBV6-5|TRBD2|TRBJ2-3|.
TGTGCCAGCAGTTACTCCCGGCTAGCGGGAGCAGATACGCAGTATTTT
CASSYSRLAGADTQYF
>TRBV27|TRBD2|TRBJ2-7|.
TGTGCCAGCAGTGATGGACTAGCGGGAGTAGAGCAGTACTTC
CASSDGLAGVEQYF
>TRBV6-2/TRBV6-3|.|TRBJ1-2|.
TGTGCCAGCAGTGGCCTCATAAACGGGGACTATGGCTACACCTTC
CASSGLINGDYGYTF
>TRBV28|.|TRBJ1-1|.
TGTGCCAGCAGACCCCAGGGCAGACACACTGAAGCTTTCTTT
CASRPQGRHTEAFF
>TRBV20-1|.|TRBJ2-7|once
TGCAGTGCTAGTGAGGGCGGACTGACCTACGAGCAGTACTTC
CSASEGGLTYEQYF
>TRBV5-1|TRBD1|TRBJ2-3|.
TGCGCCAGCAGCTTGGCTCTCGGGACAGGGGGCACAGATACGCAGTATTTT
CASSLALGTGGTDTQYF
>TRBV19|.|TRBJ2-7|once
TGTGCCAGTAGTATCGCCCCTAACTACGAGCAGTACTTC
CASSIAPNYEQYF
>TRBV25-1|TRBD1|TRBJ1-1|.
TGTGCCACCCAGGGGGCGGGGAACACTGAAGCTTTCTTT
CATQGAGNTEAFF
>TRBV12-3/TRBV12-4|.|TRBJ2-2|.
TGTGCCAGCAGGGGGGCTAGGACCGGGGAGCTGTTTTTT
CASRGARTGELFF
>TRBV29-1|.|TRBJ2-1|.
TGCAGCGTTCCCGGGGAGCGTAATGAGCAGTTCTTC
CSVPGERNEQFF
>TRBV28|.|TRBJ1-1|.
TGTGCCAGCAGTTTACCACCGACTGTAAAGAACACTGAAGCTTTCTTT
CASSLPPTVKNTEAFF
>TRBV7-6|TRBD2|TRBJ2-2|.
TGTGCCAGCAGCTCAGTACCGGGACTAGCGTACACCGGGGAGCTGTTTTTT
CASSSVPGLAYTGELFF
>TRBV27|.|TRBJ1-2|.
TGTGCCAGCAGTTTGGCTGCGGAGTATGGCTACACCTTC
CASSLAAEYGYTF
>TRBV6-4|TRBD2|TRBJ2-3|.
TGTGCCAGCAGTGACTCGGCTAGCGGGATAACAGATACGCAGTATTTT
CASSDSASGITDTQYF
>TRBV6-5|TRBD1|TRBJ2-1|.
TGTGCCAGCAGACGGACAGGGGAGATCAATGAGCAGTTCTTC
CASRRTGEINEQFF
>TRBV7-9|.|TRBJ1-2|.
TGTGCCAGCACCGTCAATTTAGGAGGGAACTATGGCTACACCTTC
CASTVNLGGNYGYTF
>TRBV3-1/TRBV3-2|.|TRBJ2-5|.
TGTGCCAGCAGCCAAGAGGGGGCAGGGTGGGAGACCCAGTACTTC
CASSQEGAGWETQYF
>TRBV7-2|.|TRBJ2-2|.
TGTGCCAGCAGCGAGAGGTCGAGGGAAATTACCGGGGAGCTGTTTTTT
CASSERSREITGELFF
>TRBV18|.|TRBJ1-5|few
TGTGCCAGCTCAACTCACTACCACCAGCCCCAGCATTTT
CASSTHYHQPQHF
>TRBV6-2/TRBV6-3|TRBD2|TRBJ2-1|few
TGTGCCAGCAGTTATAGCGGGGGATCGTTCAATGAGCAGTTCTTC
CASSYSGGSFNEQFF
>TRBV23-1|TRBD1|TRBJ1-5|few
TGCGCCAGCAGTCCGGGACAGGGACGTGTGCGGCCCCAGCATTTT
CASSPGQGRVRPQHF
>TRBV28|.|TRBJ1-4|.
TGTGCCAGCAGTTTAGGGAGACTTAATGAAAAACTGTTTTTT
CASSLGRLNEKLFF
>TRBV7-9|.|TRBJ1-3|.
TGTGCCAGCAGCTTAGTCGAGGCTGGAAACACCATATATTTT
CASSLVEAGNTIYF
>TRBV13|TRBD2|TRBJ2-1|.
TGTGCCAGCAGCTTACTAGCGGGCTCCTACAATGAGCAGTTCTTC
CASSLLAGSYNEQFF
>TRBV10-2|.|TRBJ2-7|few
TGCGCCAGCAGAGACAGCCAAGGCTCCTACGAGCAGTACTTC
CASRDSQGSYEQYF
>TRBV15|.|TRBJ2-5|.
TGTGCCACCAGCACAAACCAGGGGATTTGGGGAGAGACCCAGTACTTC
CATSTNQGIWGETQYF
>TRBV11-2|TRBD2|TRBJ2-1|.
TGTGCCAGCAGTTGGACTAGCGGCCGAGACAATGAGCAGTTCTTC
CASSWTSGRDNEQFF
>TRBV7-9|.|TRBJ1-5|.
TGTGCCAGCAGCCAGGATGGCGTTAGGCCCCAGCATTTT
CASSQDGVRPQHF
>TRBV3-1/TRBV3-2|TRBD1|TRBJ2-5|few
TGTGCCAGCAGCCCACTAGGGACAGGCCAAGAGACCCAGTACTTC
CASSPLGTGQETQYF
>TRBV4-3|.|TRBJ1-2|.
TGCGCCAGCAGCCAAGAGGCCCCACATCTTACAGGGAATACTAACTATGGCTACACCTTC
CASSQEAPHLTGNTNYGYTF
>TRBV5-1|.|TRBJ1-6|.
TGCGCCAGCAGCCTCGGTCGAAATTCACCCCTCCACTTT
CASSLGRNSPLHF
>TRBV6-6|TRBD1|TRBJ2-1|.
TGTGCCAGCACCCCGGACAGGGCCTACAATGAGCAGTTCTTC
CASTPDRAYNEQFF
>TRBV7-9|.|TRBJ2-3|.
TGTGCCAGCAGCTCTCGCGGGAGCACAGATACGCAGTATTTT
CASSSRGSTDTQYF
>TRBV9|.|TRBJ2-7|.
TGTGCCAGCAGCGTAGGACAGGCTAGTGAGCAGTACTTC
CASSVGQASEQYF
>TRBV6-5|TRBD2|TRBJ2-7|.
TGTGCCAGCACTCGGCTAGCGGGGGAGGGCGAGCAGTACTTC
CASTRLAGEGEQYF
>TRBV15|.|TRBJ1-1|once
TGTGCCACCAGCAGAGACGTCTCAGAGAACACTGAAGCTTTCTTT
CATSRDVSENTEAFF
>TRBV13|.|TRBJ1-1|.
TGTGCCAGCAGCCCTAGAAGCGAAATACTGAACACTGAAGCTTTCTTT
CASSPRSEILNTEAFF
>TRBV27|TRBD1|TRBJ1-1|.
TGTGCCAGCACCGACTCGGGACAGGAAACTTTCTTT
CASTDSGQETFF
>TRBV6-5|.|TRBJ1-1|.
TGTGCCAGCTTTGGGGAGGGTTTGGGGAACACTGAAGCTTTCTTT
CASFGEGLGNTEAFF